This TCR beta chain was documented in a study of blood T cell repertoires in COVID-19. Study details: Samples taken during acute and convalescent COVID-19 were collected in the United States, Italy and Spain. T cells, B-cell-depleted T cells, or PBMCs supplied cDNA or gDNA.

The germline V gene encodes CDR1 MDHEN and CDR2 SYDVKM. The CDR3 contains 13 residues. V was clipped by 5 bases and J by 4 bases; unmatched bases: 2. Authors' analysis steps: Amplification of reference gene primers was used by the study to estimate nucleated cell counts. The repertoire was sequenced with immunoSEQ multiplex PCR; TCRdb's copy has only in-frame clones and lacks some. V and J calls and clone size are those listed in that table; D and trimming were worked out from the DNA. The sample has about 120,000 clones, roughly 78% seen once. The clonotype comes from a man between 60 and 70 years old with active or convalescent COVID-19. The sample comprised peripheral blood. The chain carries TRBV28 and TRBJ2-5; 9 positions agree with TRBD2. In nucleotides, the CDR3 is TGTGCCAGCAGTATACTAGCGGGAGAGACCCAGTACTTC. It yields the protein CASSILAGETQYF.